What follows describes a single TCR beta chain. Profiling relied on immunoSEQ multiplex PCR, and the TCRdb table lists in-frame clones only, not all of them. The profile shows approximately 50,000 clones, 85% to 95% of them singletons. These data belong to a study of control samples from healthy donors and cancer patients. The CDR3 is 15 residues long. The germline V gene has CDR1 SGHRS and CDR2 YFSETQ. The V segment lost 4 bases and the J segment 4 bases; nucleotides outside the gene matches: 7. The TCR comes from a man aged 25-45 years with colorectal cancer. Sequenced: PBMCs. The rearrangement joins TRBV5-1 to TRBJ1-2; 10 positions match TRBD1. Here the CDR3 reads CASSLTTGGAYGYTF. CDR3 DNA: TGCGCCAGCAGCCTTACGACAGGGGGCGCCTATGGCTACACCTTC.